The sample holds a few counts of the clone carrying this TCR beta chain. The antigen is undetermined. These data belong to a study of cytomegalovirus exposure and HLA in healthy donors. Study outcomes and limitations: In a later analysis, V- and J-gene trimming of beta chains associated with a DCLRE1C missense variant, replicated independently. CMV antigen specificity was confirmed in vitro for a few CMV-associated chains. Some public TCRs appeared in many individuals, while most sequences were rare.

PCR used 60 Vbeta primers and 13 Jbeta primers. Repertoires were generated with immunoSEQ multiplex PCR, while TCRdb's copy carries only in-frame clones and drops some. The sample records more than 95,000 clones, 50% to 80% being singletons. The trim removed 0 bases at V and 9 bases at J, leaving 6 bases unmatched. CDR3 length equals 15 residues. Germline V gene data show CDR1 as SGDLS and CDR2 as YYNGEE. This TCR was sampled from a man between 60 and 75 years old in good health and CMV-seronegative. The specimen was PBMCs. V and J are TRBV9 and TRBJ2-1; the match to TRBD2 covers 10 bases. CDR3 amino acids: CASSVAPSGGGEQFF. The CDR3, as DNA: TGTGCCAGCAGCGTAGCCCCTAGCGGGGGCGGTGAGCAGTTCTTC.